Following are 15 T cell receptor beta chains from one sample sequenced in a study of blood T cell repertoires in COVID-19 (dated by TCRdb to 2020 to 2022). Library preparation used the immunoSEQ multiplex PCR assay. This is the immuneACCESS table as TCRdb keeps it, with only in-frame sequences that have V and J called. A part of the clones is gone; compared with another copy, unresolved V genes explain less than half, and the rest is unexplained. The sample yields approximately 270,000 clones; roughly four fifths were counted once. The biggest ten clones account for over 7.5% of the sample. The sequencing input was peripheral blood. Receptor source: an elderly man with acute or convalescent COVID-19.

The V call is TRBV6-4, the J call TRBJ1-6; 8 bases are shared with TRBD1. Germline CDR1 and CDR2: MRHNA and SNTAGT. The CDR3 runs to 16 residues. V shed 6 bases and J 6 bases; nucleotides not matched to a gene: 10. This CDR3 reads CASRRTDRGGNSPLHF. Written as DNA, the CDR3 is TGTGCCAGCAGGAGGACAGACAGGGGCGGTAATTCACCCCTCCACTTT.

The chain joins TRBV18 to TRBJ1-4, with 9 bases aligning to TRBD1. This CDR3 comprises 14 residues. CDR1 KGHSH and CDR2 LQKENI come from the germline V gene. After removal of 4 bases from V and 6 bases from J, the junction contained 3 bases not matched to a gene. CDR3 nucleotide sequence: TGTGCCAGCTCACTACAGGGGGCTTATGAAAAACTGTTTTTT. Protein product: CASSLQGAYEKLFF. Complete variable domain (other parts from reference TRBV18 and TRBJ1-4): NAGVMQNPRHLVRRRGQEARLRCSPMKGHSHVYWYRQLPEEGLKFMVYLQKENIIDESGMPKERFSAEFPKEGPSILRIQQVVRGDSAAYFCASSLQGAYEKLFFGSGTQLSVL.

The CDR3 DNA reads as TGCGCCAAAGGGAGCACTGAAGCTTTCTTT. The encoded protein is CAKGSTEAFF. V and J are TRBV23-1 and TRBJ1-1; D gene uncertain. TRBV23-1 falls under the ORF class, with uncertain function. The CDR3 contains 10 residues. V was trimmed by 10 bases and J by 4 bases, leaving 7 bases between them.

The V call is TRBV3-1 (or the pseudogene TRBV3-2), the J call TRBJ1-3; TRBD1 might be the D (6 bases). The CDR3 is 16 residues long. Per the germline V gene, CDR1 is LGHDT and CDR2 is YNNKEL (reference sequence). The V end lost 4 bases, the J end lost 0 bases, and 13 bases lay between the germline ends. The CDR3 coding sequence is TGTGCCAGCAGCCTTACTACAGGGAGCTCTGGAAACACCATATATTTT. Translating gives CASSLTTGSSGNTIYF.

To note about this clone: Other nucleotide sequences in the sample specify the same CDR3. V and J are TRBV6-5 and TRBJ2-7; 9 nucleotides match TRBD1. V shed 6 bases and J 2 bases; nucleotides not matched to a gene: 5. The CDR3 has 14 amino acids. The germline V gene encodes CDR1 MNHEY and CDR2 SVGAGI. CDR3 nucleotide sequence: TGTGCCAGCAGCTTGGGACAGGGTCCCTACGAGCAGTACTTC. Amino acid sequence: CASSLGQGPYEQYF.

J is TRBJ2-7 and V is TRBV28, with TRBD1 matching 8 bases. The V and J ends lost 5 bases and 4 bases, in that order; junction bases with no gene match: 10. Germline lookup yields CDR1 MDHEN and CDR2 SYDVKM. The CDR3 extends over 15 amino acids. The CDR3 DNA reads TGTGCCAGCAGTATGCAGGGGGCGCGCGTTTACGAGCAGTACTTC. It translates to CASSMQGARVYEQYF.

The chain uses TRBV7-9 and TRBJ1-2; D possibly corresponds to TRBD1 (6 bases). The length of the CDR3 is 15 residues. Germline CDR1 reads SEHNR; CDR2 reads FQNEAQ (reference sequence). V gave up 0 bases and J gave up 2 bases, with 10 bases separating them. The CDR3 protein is CASSLAGGGNYGYTF. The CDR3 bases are TGTGCCAGCAGCTTAGCAGGGGGTGGCAACTATGGCTACACCTTC.

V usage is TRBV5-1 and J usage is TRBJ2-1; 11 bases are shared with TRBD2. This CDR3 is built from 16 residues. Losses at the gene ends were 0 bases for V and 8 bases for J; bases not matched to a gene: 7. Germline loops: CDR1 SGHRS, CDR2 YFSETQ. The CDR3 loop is CASSLDLAGGIDEQFF. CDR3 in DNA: TGCGCCAGCAGCTTGGACCTAGCGGGAGGTATCGATGAGCAGTTCTTC.

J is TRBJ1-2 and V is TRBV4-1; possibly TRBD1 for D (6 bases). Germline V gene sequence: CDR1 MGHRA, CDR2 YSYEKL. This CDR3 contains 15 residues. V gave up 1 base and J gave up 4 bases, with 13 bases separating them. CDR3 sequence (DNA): TGCGCCAGCAGCCAAGGGGGGCTGGAAGGCTATGGCTACACCTTC. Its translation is CASSQGGLEGYGYTF.

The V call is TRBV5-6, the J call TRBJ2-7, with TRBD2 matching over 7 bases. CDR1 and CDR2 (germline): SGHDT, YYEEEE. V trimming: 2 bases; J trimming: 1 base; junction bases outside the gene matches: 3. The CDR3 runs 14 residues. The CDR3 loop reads CASSLTSVSYEQYF. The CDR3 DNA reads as TGTGCCAGCAGCTTAACTAGCGTATCCTACGAGCAGTACTTC.

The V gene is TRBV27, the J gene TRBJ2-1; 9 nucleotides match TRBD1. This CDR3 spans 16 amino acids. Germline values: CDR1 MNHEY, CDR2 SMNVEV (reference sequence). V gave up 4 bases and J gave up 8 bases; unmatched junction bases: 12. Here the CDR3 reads CASSSRTRTGVDEQFF. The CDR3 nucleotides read TGTGCCAGCAGTTCCCGAACCAGGACAGGGGTCGATGAGCAGTTCTTC.

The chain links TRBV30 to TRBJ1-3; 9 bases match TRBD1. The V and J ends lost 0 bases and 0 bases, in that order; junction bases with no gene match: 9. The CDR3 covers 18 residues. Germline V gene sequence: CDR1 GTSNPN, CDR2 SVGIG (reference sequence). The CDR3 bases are TGTGCCTGGAGTGTAATCCTCTCACAGGGGGCCTCTGGAAACACCATATATTTT. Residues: CAWSVILSQGASGNTIYF.

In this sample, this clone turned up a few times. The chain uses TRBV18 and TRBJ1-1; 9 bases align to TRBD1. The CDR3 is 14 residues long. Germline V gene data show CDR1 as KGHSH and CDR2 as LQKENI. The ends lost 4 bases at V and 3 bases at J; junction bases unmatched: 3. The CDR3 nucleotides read TGTGCCAGCTCACTACAGGGGGCGGACACTGAAGCTTTCTTT. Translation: CASSLQGADTEAFF. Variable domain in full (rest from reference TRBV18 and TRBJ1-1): NAGVMQNPRHLVRRRGQEARLRCSPMKGHSHVYWYRQLPEEGLKFMVYLQKENIIDESGMPKERFSAEFPKEGPSILRIQQVVRGDSAAYFCASSLQGADTEAFFGQGTRLTVV.

The CDR3 DNA follows: TGTGCCAGCAGCTTAGAAGCGGGAGTGGTGACCCAGTACTTC. This gives the protein CASSLEAGVVTQYF. The rearrangement links TRBV7-6 to TRBJ2-5, with 8 bases fitting TRBD2. The CDR3 runs to 14 residues. Germline loops: CDR1 SGHVS, CDR2 FNYEAQ. The V gene end was trimmed by 1 base and the J gene end by 7 bases; junction bases not matched to a gene: 5.

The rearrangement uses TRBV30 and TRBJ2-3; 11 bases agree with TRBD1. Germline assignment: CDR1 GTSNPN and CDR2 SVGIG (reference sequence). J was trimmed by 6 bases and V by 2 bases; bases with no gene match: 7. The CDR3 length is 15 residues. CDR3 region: CAWSSGQGAWDTQYF. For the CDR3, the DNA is TGTGCCTGGAGTTCCGGACAGGGGGCCTGGGATACGCAGTATTTT.